This T cell receptor (beta chain) stems from a study of blood T cell repertoires in COVID-19. Study-wide background: Material from acute and convalescent COVID-19 was sourced from the United States, Italy and Spain.

Seattle enrolled patients during active infection and tracked them longitudinally. Original analysis: For nucleated cells, counts were estimated from reference gene primer amplification. The table came from immunoSEQ multiplex PCR; TCRdb's copy has only in-frame clones and leaves some out. D and trimming were read from the DNA, whereas the V and J calls and clone size are those reported in that table. This sample has around 18,000 clones, with 77% found just once. CDR3 length: 16 residues. In germline, CDR1 is MGHRA, CDR2 YSYEKL. With V trimmed by 2 bases and J by 6 bases, 11 bases remained unmatched.

The source of this sequence is a man between 65 and 85 years old with COVID-19, enrolled during active disease. V gene TRBV4-1 combines with J gene TRBJ2-7, with 9 bases matching TRBD2. Sequenced input: peripheral blood. The CDR3: CASSQSRLAGIFEQYF. The CDR3 coding sequence is TGCGCCAGCAGCCAAAGTCGGCTAGCGGGGATCTTCGAGCAGTACTTC.